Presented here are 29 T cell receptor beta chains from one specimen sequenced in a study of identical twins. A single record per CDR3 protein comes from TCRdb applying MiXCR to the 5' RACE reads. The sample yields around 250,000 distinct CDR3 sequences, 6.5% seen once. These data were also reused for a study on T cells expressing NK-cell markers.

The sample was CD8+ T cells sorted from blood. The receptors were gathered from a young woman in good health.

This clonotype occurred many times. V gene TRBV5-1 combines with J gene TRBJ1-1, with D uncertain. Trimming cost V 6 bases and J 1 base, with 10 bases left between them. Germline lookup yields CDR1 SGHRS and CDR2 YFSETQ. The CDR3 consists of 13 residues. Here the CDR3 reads CASNRVGNTEAFF. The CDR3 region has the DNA TGCGCCAGCAACCGAGTGGGGAACACTGAAGCTTTCTTT.

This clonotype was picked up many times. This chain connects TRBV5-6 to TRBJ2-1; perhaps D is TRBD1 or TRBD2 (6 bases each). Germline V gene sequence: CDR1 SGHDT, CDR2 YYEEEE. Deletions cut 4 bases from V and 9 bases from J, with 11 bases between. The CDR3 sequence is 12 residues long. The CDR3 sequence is CASSPGAGEQFF. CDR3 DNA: TGTGCCAGCAGCCCGGGGGCAGGTGAGCAGTTCTTC.

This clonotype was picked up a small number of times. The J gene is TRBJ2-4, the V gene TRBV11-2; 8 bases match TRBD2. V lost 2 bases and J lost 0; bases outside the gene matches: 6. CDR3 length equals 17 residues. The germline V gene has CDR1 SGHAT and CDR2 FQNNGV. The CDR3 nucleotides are TGTGCCAGCAGCTTAACTGGACTAGCTCAAGCCAAAAACATTCAGTACTTC. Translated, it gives CASSLTGLAQAKNIQYF.

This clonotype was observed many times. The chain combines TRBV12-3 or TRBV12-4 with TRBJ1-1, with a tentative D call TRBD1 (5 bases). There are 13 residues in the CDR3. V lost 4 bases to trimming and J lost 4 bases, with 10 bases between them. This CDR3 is CASSWQGPTEAFF. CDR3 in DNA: TGTGCCAGCAGTTGGCAGGGTCCCACTGAAGCTTTCTTT.

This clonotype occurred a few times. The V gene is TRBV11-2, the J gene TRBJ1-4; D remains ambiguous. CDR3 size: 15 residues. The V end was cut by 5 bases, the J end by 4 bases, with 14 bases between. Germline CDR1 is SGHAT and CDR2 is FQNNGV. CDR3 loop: CASSPIRKLNEKLFF. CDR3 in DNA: TGTGCCAGCAGCCCGATTCGGAAGCTTAATGAAAAACTGTTTTTT.

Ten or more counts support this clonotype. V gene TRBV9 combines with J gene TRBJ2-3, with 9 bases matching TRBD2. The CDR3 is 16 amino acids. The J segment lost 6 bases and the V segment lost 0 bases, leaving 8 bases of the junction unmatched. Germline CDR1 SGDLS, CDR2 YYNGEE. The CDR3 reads CASSVALAGLSDTQYF. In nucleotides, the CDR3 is TGTGCCAGCAGCGTAGCGCTAGCGGGATTGTCTGATACGCAGTATTTT.

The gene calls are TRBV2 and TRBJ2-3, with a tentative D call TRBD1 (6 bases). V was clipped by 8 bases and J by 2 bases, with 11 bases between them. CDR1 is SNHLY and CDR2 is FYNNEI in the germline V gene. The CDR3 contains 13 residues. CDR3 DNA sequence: TGTGCCAGCGCCCCGGGACACACAGATACGCAGTATTTT. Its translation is CASAPGHTDTQYF.

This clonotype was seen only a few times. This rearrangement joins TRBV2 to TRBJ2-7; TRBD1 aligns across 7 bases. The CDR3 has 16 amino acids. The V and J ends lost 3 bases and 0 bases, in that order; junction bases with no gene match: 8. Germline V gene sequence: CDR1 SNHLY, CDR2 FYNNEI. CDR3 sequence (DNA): TGTGCCAGCAGTGATCGGGCTCGGGACAGCTCCTACGAGCAGTACTTC. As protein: CASSDRARDSSYEQYF.

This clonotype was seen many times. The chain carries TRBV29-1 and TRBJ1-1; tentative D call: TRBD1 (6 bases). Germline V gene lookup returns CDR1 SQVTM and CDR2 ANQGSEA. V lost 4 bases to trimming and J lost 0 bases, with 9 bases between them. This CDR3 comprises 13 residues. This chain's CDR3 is CSVAGAVNTEAFF. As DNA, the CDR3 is TGCAGCGTTGCAGGGGCCGTGAACACTGAAGCTTTCTTT.

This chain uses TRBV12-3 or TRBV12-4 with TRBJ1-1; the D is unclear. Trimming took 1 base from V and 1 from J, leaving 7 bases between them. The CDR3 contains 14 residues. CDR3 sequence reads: CASSLVSKNTEAFF. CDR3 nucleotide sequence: TGTGCCAGCAGTTTAGTGTCCAAGAACACTGAAGCTTTCTTT.

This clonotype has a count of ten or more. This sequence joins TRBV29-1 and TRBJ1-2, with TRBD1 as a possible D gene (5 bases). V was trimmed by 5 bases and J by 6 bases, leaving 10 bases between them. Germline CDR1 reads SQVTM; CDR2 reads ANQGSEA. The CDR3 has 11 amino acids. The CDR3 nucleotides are TGCAGCGTTTTCAGGGAGGATGGCTACACCTTC. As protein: CSVFREDGYTF.

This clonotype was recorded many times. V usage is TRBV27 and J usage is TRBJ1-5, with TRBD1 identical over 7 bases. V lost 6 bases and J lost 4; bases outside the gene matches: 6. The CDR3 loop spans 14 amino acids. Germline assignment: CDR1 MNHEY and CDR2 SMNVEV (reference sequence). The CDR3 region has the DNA TGTGCCAGCAGGCCGGGACAGTATAATCAGCCCCAGCATTTT. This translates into CASRPGQYNQPQHF.

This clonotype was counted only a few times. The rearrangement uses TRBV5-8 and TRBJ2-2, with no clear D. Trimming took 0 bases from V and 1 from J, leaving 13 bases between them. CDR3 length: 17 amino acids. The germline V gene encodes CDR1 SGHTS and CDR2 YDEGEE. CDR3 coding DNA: TGTGCCAGCAGCTTGGTAGTCGGCCTAATGAACACCGGGGAGCTGTTTTTT. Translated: CASSLVVGLMNTGELFF.

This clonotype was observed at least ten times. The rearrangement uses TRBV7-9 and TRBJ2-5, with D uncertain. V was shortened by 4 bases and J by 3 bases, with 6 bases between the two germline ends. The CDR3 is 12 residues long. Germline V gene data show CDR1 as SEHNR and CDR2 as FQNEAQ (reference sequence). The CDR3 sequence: CASSSIEETQYF. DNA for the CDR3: TGTGCCAGCAGCTCGATCGAAGAGACCCAGTACTTC. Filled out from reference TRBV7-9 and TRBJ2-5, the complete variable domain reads DTGVSQNPRHKITKRGQNVTFRCDPISEHNRLYWYRQTLGQGPEFLTYFQNEAQLEKSRLLSDRFSAERPKGSFSTLEIQRTEQGDSAMYLCASSSIEETQYFGPGTRLLVL.

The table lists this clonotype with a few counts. CDR3 amino acids: CAISEGIEAYEQYF. The CDR3 region has the DNA TGTGCCATCAGTGAAGGGATTGAGGCCTACGAGCAGTACTTC. V is TRBV10-3 and J is TRBJ2-7; D remains ambiguous. CDR1 and CDR2 from the germline V gene are ENHRY and SYGVKD. The CDR3 spans 14 residues. V was pared by 3 bases and J by 2 bases, with 11 bases between.

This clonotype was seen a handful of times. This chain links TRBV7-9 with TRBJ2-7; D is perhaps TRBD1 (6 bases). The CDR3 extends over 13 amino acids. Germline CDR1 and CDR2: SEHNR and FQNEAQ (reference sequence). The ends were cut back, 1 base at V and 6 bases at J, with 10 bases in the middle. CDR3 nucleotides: TGTGCCAGCAGCTTAGTAGGCAGGGGCGAGCAGTACTTC. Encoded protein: CASSLVGRGEQYF. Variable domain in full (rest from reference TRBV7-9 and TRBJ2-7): DTGVSQNPRHKITKRGQNVTFRCDPISEHNRLYWYRQTLGQGPEFLTYFQNEAQLEKSRLLSDRFSAERPKGSFSTLEIQRTEQGDSAMYLCASSLVGRGEQYFGPGTRLTVT.

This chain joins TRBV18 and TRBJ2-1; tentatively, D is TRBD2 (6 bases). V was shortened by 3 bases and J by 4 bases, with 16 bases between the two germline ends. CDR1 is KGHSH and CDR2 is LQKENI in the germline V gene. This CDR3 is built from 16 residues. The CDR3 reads CASSPERERHYNEQFF. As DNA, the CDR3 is TGTGCCAGCTCACCCGAACGGGAGAGACATTACAATGAGCAGTTCTTC.

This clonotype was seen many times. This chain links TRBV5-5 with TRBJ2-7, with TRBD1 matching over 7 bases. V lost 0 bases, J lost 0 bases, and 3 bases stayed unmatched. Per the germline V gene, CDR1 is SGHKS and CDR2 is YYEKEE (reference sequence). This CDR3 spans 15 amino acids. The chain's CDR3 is CASSLGDSASYEQYF. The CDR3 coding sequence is TGTGCCAGCAGCTTGGGGGACAGTGCCTCCTACGAGCAGTACTTC.

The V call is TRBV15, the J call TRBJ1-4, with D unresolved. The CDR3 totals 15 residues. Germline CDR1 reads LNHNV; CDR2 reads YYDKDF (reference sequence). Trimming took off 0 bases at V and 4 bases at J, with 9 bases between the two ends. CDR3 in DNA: TGTGCCACCAGCAGAGAGAGGCGGTATAATGAAAAACTGTTTTTT. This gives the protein CATSRERRYNEKLFF.

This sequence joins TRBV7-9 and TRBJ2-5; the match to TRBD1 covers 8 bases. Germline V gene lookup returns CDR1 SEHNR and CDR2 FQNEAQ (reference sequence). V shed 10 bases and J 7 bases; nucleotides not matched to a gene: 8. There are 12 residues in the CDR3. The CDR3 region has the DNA TGTGCCAACGCAGACAGGGGTGGGACCCAGTACTTC. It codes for CANADRGGTQYF.

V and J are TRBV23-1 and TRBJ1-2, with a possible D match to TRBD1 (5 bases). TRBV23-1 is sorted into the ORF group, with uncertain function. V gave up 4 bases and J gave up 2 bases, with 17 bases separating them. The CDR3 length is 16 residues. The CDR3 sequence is CASSLEGWERNYGYTF. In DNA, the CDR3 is TGCGCCAGCAGTCTCGAGGGGTGGGAGAGAAACTATGGCTACACCTTC.

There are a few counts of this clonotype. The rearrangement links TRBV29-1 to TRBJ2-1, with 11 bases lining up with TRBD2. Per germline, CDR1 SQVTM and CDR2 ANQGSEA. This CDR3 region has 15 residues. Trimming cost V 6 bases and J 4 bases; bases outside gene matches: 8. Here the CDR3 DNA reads TGCAGCGTGGTTGGGACTAGCGGATTATACAATGAGCAGTTCTTC. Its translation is CSVVGTSGLYNEQFF.

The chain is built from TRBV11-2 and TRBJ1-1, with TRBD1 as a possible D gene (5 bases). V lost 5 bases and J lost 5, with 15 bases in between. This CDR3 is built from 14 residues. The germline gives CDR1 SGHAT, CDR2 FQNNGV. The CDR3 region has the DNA TGTGCCAGCAGCCCTGAGCCGCGGGGGACTGAAGCTTTCTTT. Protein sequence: CASSPEPRGTEAFF.

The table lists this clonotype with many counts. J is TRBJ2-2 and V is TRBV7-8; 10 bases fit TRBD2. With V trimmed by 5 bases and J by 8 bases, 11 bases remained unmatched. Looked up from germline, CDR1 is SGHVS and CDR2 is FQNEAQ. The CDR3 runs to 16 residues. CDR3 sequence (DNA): TGTGCCAGCAGCCGAATAGCGGGAGGAATTGATGGGGAGCTGTTTTTT. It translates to CASSRIAGGIDGELFF. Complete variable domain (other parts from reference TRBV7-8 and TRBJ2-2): GAGVSQSPRYKVAKRGQDVALRCDPISGHVSLFWYQQALGQGPEFLTYFQNEAQLDKSGLPSDRFFAERPEGSVSTLKIQRTQQEDSAVYLCASSRIAGGIDGELFFGEGSRLTVL.

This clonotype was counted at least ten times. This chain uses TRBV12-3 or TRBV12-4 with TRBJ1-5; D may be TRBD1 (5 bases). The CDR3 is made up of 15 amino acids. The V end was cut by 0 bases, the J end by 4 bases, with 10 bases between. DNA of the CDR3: TGTGCCAGCAGTTTAGCGCCAAGGGGAAATCAGCCCCAGCATTTT. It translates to CASSLAPRGNQPQHF.

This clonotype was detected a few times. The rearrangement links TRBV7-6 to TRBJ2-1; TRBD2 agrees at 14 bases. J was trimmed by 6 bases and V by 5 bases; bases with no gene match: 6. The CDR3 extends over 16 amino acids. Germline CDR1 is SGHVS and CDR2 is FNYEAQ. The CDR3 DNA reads TGTGCCAGCAGCGAATGGGGACTAGCGGGAGCCAATGAGCAGTTCTTC. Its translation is CASSEWGLAGANEQFF.

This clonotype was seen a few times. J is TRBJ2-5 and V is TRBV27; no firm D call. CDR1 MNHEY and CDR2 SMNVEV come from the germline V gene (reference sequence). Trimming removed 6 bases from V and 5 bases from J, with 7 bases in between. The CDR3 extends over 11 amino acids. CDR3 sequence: CASRVGETQYF. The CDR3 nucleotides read TGTGCCAGCAGAGTAGGTGAGACCCAGTACTTC.

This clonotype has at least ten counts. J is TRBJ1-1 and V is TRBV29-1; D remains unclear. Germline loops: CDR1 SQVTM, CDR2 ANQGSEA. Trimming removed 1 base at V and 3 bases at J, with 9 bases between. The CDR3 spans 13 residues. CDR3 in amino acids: CSVEGVRYTEAFF. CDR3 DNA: TGCAGCGTTGAAGGGGTCAGATACACTGAAGCTTTCTTT.

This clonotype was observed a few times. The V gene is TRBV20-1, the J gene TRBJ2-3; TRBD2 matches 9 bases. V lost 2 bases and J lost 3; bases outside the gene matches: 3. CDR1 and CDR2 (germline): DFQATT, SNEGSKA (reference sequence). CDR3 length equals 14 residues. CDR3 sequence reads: CSARSSGITDTQYF. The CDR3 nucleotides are TGCAGTGCTAGATCTAGCGGGATAACAGATACGCAGTATTTT.